These 21 T cell receptor beta chains were all obtained from the same sample, sequenced in a study of T cell responses to AZD1222 COVID-19 vaccine. Libraries were prepared by immunoSEQ multiplex PCR; TCRdb keeps only in-frame clonotypes and omits some of them. The data hold approximately 160,000 clones, with 91% observed a single time. This material consisted of peripheral blood, taken on day 0 of AZD1222 vaccination. The receptors were gathered from an adult in good health.

On this clone itself: One end of the junction does not line up with germline, which may come from a read error. The chain uses TRBV2 and TRBJ1-2; no definite D call. CDR1 is SNHLY, CDR2 FYNNEI, per germline. The CDR3 covers 12 residues. The CDR3 DNA reads as TGTGCCAGCAGTCCGGGGAACTCTGGCTACACCTTC. Encoded protein: CASSPGNSGYTF.

This chain joins TRBV2 and TRBJ2-7; unclear D gene. The germline gives CDR1 SNHLY, CDR2 FYNNEI. With 3 bases removed from V and 0 bases from J, the gap between germline ends came to 9 bases. The length of the CDR3 is 14 residues. The CDR3 DNA reads TGTGCCAGCAGTGATCCGGTCCTCTCCTACGAGCAGTACTTC. Translating gives CASSDPVLSYEQYF. Full variable domain (remainder filled in from reference TRBV2 and TRBJ2-7): EPEVTQTPSHQVTQMGQEVILRCVPISNHLYFYWYRQILGQKVEFLVSFYNNEISEKSEIFDDQFSVERPDGSNFTLKIRSTKLEDSAMYFCASSDPVLSYEQYFGPGTRLTVT.

This clone was seen once. V gene TRBV3-1 (or the pseudogene TRBV3-2) combines with J gene TRBJ1-4; D may be TRBD1 (6 bases). This CDR3 comprises 17 residues. Germline CDR1 LGHDT, CDR2 YNNKEL (reference sequence). V lost 5 bases to trimming and J lost 10 bases, with 26 bases between them. The CDR3 nucleotides are TGTGCCAGCAGCGCGAGGAACAAAGGGCAGGGGATAAGAAAACTGTTTTTT. It codes for CASSARNKGQGIRKLFF.

The gene calls are TRBV11-2 and TRBJ1-1; 7 bases line up with TRBD1. The CDR3 length is 17 residues. Trimming at V came to 4 bases and at J to 1 base, leaving 12 bases not matched to a gene. CDR1 is SGHAT, CDR2 FQNNGV, per germline. As DNA, the CDR3 is TGTGCCAGCAGCTCAGGGGGGTCTCGGGACAGGAACACTGAAGCTTTCTTT. As protein: CASSSGGSRDRNTEAFF. Complete variable domain (other parts from reference TRBV11-2 and TRBJ1-1): EAGVAQSPRYKIIEKRQSVAFWCNPISGHATLYWYQQILGQGPKLLIQFQNNGVVDDSQLPKDRFSAERLKGVDSTLKIQPAKLEDSAVYLCASSSGGSRDRNTEAFFGQGTRLTVV.

The genes are TRBV7-9 and TRBJ1-1, with a tentative D call TRBD1 (5 bases). The germline V and J ends were trimmed by 6 bases and 3 bases, with 11 bases remaining between them. The CDR3 is 13 amino acids. In germline, CDR1 is SEHNR, CDR2 FQNEAQ (reference sequence). CDR3 residues: CASRKGSDTEAFF. The CDR3 coding sequence is TGTGCCAGCAGGAAGGGGTCCGACACTGAAGCTTTCTTT.

The chain links TRBV5-1 to TRBJ2-5; tentatively, D is TRBD2 (5 bases). V lost 0 bases and J 5 bases, leaving 5 bases between the germline ends. The CDR3 contains 12 residues. The germline V gene encodes CDR1 SGHRS and CDR2 YFSETQ. The CDR3 region has the DNA TGCGCCAGCAGCTTGGGGGAGGAGACCCAGTACTTC. Translated, it gives CASSLGEETQYF.

This clone came up once. V gene TRBV4-3 combines with J gene TRBJ2-2; D is undetermined. Trimming removed 4 bases from V and 8 bases from J, with 17 bases in between. CDR1 and CDR2 (germline): LGHNA, YSLEER. This CDR3 comprises 15 residues. The CDR3, as DNA: TGCGCCAGCAGCCGCACAATTTCGTTCCTAGGGGAGCTGTTTTTT. Its protein is CASSRTISFLGELFF.

The chain links TRBV18 to TRBJ2-5; D gene uncertain. The CDR3 length is 15 residues. Between the trimmed V and J ends, which lost 3 bases and 4 bases, there was a span of 15 bases. Per the germline V gene, CDR1 is KGHSH and CDR2 is LQKENI. CDR3 sequence reads: CASSPRATFGETQYF. Here the CDR3 DNA reads TGTGCCAGCTCACCTCGAGCCACTTTCGGAGAGACCCAGTACTTC.

This clone has a single count. This chain links TRBV7-9 with TRBJ2-1; 7 bases match TRBD1. The V and J ends lost 0 bases and 3 bases, in that order; junction bases with no gene match: 2. The CDR3 spans 15 residues. CDR1 and CDR2 (germline): SEHNR, FQNEAQ (reference sequence). The CDR3 bases are TGTGCCAGCAGCTTAGCGGGACAGATCTACAATGAGCAGTTCTTC. Its protein is CASSLAGQIYNEQFF.

The gene calls are TRBV6-2 or TRBV6-3 and TRBJ1-6, with D tentatively TRBD1 (5 bases). Germline CDR1 is MNHEY and CDR2 is SVGEGT. The V end was cut by 4 bases, the J end by 10 bases, with 17 bases between. The CDR3 consists of 15 residues. The CDR3 DNA reads TGTGCCAGCAGTTGGGGGACTGCTGTTGGATCACCCCTCCACTTT. This translates into CASSWGTAVGSPLHF.

The J gene is TRBJ2-1, the V gene TRBV5-1, with D perhaps TRBD2 (5 bases). Trimming removed 0 bases from V and 5 bases from J, with 12 bases in between. The CDR3 contains 15 residues. CDR1 is SGHRS, CDR2 YFSETQ, per germline. DNA of the CDR3: TGCGCCAGCAGCTTGGAGGAGTTCGGGAACAATGAGCAGTTCTTC. Protein sequence: CASSLEEFGNNEQFF.

The chain employs TRBV28 and TRBJ1-1, with D tentatively TRBD1 (5 bases). CDR1 and CDR2 (germline): MDHEN, SYDVKM. V dropped 6 bases and J dropped 0 bases, with 23 bases sitting between them. This CDR3 has 18 residues. CDR3 amino acids: CASSLGRVLGVLNTEAFF. CDR3 nucleotides: TGTGCCAGCAGCCTTGGCCGGGTACTGGGGGTACTGAACACTGAAGCTTTCTTT. The full variable domain, its missing parts supplied by reference TRBV28 and TRBJ1-1, is DVKVTQSSRYLVKRTGEKVFLECVQDMDHENMFWYRQDPGLGLRLIYFSYDVKMKEKGDIPEGYSVSREKKERFSLILESASTNQTSMYLCASSLGRVLGVLNTEAFFGQGTRLTVV.

This rearrangement joins TRBV2 to TRBJ1-4; tentative D call: TRBD1 (5 bases). Trimming removed 4 bases at V and 4 bases at J, with 16 bases between. The CDR3 loop spans 16 amino acids. Germline CDR1 reads SNHLY; CDR2 reads FYNNEI. CDR3 in DNA: TGTGCCAGCAGTGGTTCATCAGGGCAGCGTAATGAAAAACTGTTTTTT. This translates into CASSGSSGQRNEKLFF.

The chain links TRBV19 to TRBJ2-3; TRBD1 matches at 9 bases. Unmatched junction bases numbered 11, after V lost 5 bases and J lost 5 bases. This CDR3 contains 16 residues. Germline-derived CDR1 and CDR2 are LNHDA and SQIVND (reference sequence). The DNA of the CDR3 is TGTGCCAGTAGTGTGTTCACAGGGGGCTCGAAAGATACGCAGTATTTT. It yields the protein CASSVFTGGSKDTQYF.

This clone was detected only once. The chain links TRBV7-6 to TRBJ1-1; D is ambiguous. Germline loops: CDR1 SGHVS, CDR2 FNYEAQ. V was cut by 7 bases and J by 1 base, with 16 bases left in between. The CDR3 extends over 15 amino acids. CDR3 DNA: TGTGCCAGCATCGATAGAGCCGGGCGGAACACTGAAGCTTTCTTT. It yields the protein CASIDRAGRNTEAFF. Together with reference TRBV7-6 and TRBJ1-1, the CDR3 gives the full variable domain: GAGVSQSPRYKVTKRGQDVALRCDPISGHVSLYWYRQALGQGPEFLTYFNYEAQQDKSGLPNDRFSAERPEGSISTLTIQRTEQRDSAMYRCASIDRAGRNTEAFFGQGTRLTVV.

The CDR3 here is CASRGSTEGWGNQPQHF. The CDR3 DNA sequence: TGTGCCAGCAGAGGTAGCACGGAGGGATGGGGCAATCAGCCCCAGCATTTT. This chain uses TRBV28 with TRBJ1-5; no clear D gene. V lost 6 bases, J lost 2 bases, and 20 bases lay in between. This CDR3 is built from 17 residues. Germline-derived CDR1 and CDR2 are MDHEN and SYDVKM.

J is TRBJ2-3 and V is TRBV4-3; D possibly uses TRBD1 or TRBD2 (5 bases each). Germline assignment: CDR1 LGHNA and CDR2 YSLEER. V lost 1 base to trimming and J lost 3 bases, with 17 bases between them. The CDR3 sequence is 17 residues long. CDR3 coding DNA: TGCGCCAGCAGCCAAGCAGGTGGGGGACGTACTACAGATACGCAGTATTTT. Residues: CASSQAGGGRTTDTQYF.

The V call is TRBV6-2 or TRBV6-3, the J call TRBJ1-1; D is ambiguous. CDR1 is MNHEY, CDR2 SVGEGT, per germline. The CDR3 covers 13 residues. V lost 4 bases to trimming and J lost 0 bases, with 6 bases between them. The CDR3 bases are TGTGCCAGCAGTTTCGACTTGAACACTGAAGCTTTCTTT. Its protein is CASSFDLNTEAFF.

This clone is a singleton in its sample. The J gene is TRBJ1-5, the V gene TRBV3-1 (or the pseudogene TRBV3-2), with no clear D. Trimming pared 2 bases from V and 5 bases from J, leaving 10 bases between. Germline V gene data show CDR1 as LGHDT and CDR2 as YNNKEL (reference sequence). This CDR3 is 14 amino acids long. CDR3 nucleotide sequence: TGTGCCAGCAGCCAACCGGGCAGTGATCAGCCCCAGCATTTT. This codes for CASSQPGSDQPQHF.

The chain recombines TRBV19 with TRBJ2-1; 10 bases line up with TRBD2. J was trimmed by 9 bases and V by 5 bases; bases with no gene match: 13. Germline V gene lookup returns CDR1 LNHDA and CDR2 SQIVND (reference sequence). CDR3 length: 16 residues. Written as DNA, the CDR3 is TGTGCCAGTAGTGCTCCTGGGCTAGCGGGAGTAACTGAGCAGTTCTTC. It codes for CASSAPGLAGVTEQFF. The variable domain in full, completed from reference TRBV19 and TRBJ2-1, reads DGGITQSPKYLFRKEGQNVTLSCEQNLNHDAMYWYRQDPGQGLRLIYYSQIVNDFQKGDIAEGYSVSREKKESFPLTVTSAQKNPTAFYLCASSAPGLAGVTEQFFGPGTRLTVL.

The chain links TRBV7-9 to TRBJ1-1; D is uncertain. Germline CDR1 reads SEHNR; CDR2 reads FQNEAQ (reference sequence). The V gene lost 5 bases and the J gene lost 3 bases, with 19 bases spanning the gap. This CDR3 contains 16 residues. CDR3 residues: CASSPHPREEYTEAFF. CDR3 sequence (DNA): TGTGCCAGCAGCCCCCACCCCCGGGAAGAATACACTGAAGCTTTCTTT.